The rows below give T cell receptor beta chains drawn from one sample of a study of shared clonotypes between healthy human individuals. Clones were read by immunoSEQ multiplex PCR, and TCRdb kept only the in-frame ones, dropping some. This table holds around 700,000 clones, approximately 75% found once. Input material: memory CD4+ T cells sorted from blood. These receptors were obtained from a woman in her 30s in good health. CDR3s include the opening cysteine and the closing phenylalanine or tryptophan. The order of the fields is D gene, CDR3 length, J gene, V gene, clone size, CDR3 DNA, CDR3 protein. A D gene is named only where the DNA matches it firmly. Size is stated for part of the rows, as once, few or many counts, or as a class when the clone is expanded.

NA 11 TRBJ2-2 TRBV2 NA TGTGCCAGCAGGGGGACTGAGAGGCTGTTTTTT CASRGTERLFF
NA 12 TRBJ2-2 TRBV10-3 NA TGTGCCATCAGTGGGAACACCGGGGAGCTGTTTTTT CAISGNTGELFF
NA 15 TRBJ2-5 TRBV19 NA TGTGCCAGTAGTGACCAAGGGGGTGGAAGAGAGACCCAGTACTTC CASSDQGGGRETQYF
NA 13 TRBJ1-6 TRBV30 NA TGTGCCTGCGGGACCTCCTATAATTCACCCCTCCACTTT CACGTSYNSPLHF
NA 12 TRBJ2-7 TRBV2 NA TGTGCCAGCAGTGTGCGGATCTACGAGCAGTACTTC CASSVRIYEQYF
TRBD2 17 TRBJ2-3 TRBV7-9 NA TGTGCCAGCAGCTTTGGGACTAGCACCACCGAGACAGATACGCAGTATTTT CASSFGTSTTETDTQYF
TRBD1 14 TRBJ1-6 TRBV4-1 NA TGCGCCAGCAGCCGGGACAGGAGTAATTCACCCCTCCACTTT CASSRDRSNSPLHF
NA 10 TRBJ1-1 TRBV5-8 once TGTGCCAGCAGGAGTACTGAAGCTTTCTTT CASRSTEAFF
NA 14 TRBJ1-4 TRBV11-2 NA TGTGCCAGCAGCTTGGCCGGACTTGGAGAAAAACTGTTTTTT CASSLAGLGEKLFF
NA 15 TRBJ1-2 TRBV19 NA TGTGCCAGTGTGGATCCGGGCCGTACCAACTATGGCTACACCTTC CASVDPGRTNYGYTF
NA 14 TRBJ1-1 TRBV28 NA TGTGCCAGCAGTTTAAGGCTGACGAACACTGAAGCTTTCTTT CASSLRLTNTEAFF
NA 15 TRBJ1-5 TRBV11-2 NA TGTGCCAGCAGCTTAGTTGAGGGGCCCCGGCAGCCCCAGCATTTT CASSLVEGPRQPQHF
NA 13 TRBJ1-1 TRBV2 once TGTGCCAGCAGCGCTAGCTTGAACACTGAAGCTTTCTTT CASSASLNTEAFF
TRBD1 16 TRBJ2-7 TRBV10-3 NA TGTGCCATCAGTGAGCCCTCGACAGGGGGCGTCTACGAGCAGTACTTC CAISEPSTGGVYEQYF
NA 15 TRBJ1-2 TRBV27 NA TGTGCCAGCAGTCCTTCGGGGGGAGGGGACTATGGCTACACCTTC CASSPSGGGDYGYTF
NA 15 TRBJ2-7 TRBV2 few TGTGCCAGCAGGGAGGGACGGAGGATACCCTACGAGCAGTACTTC CASREGRRIPYEQYF
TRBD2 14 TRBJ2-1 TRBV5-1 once TGCGCCAGCAGCTTAGCCGGGACTATAGATGAGCAGTTCTTC CASSLAGTIDEQFF
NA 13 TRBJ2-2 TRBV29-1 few TGCAGCGTTGAGAGCACCTACACCGGGGAGCTGTTTTTT CSVESTYTGELFF
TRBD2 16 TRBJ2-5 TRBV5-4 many TGTGCCAGCAGCTTCGACTCGGGACTAGCGGGGGAGACCCAGTACTTC CASSFDSGLAGETQYF
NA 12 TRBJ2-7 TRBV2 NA TGTGCCAGCCAAGTGGAAGGGAGCGAGCAGTACTTC CASQVEGSEQYF
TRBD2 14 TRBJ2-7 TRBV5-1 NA TGCGCCAGCAGCTTGGCGGGGGGCTCCTACGAGCAGTACTTC CASSLAGGSYEQYF
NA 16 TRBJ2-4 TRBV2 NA TGTGCCAGCAGTGAAGCTAAGCTAGCAGTAAGGGACATTCAGTACTTC CASSEAKLAVRDIQYF
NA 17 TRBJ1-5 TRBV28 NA TGTGCCAGCAGTTTGGGTAGGGGGAGAGGTAGCAATCAGCCCCAGCATTTT CASSLGRGRGSNQPQHF
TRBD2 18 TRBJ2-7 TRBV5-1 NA TGCGCCAGCAGCCCGGGTTCCGGGACTAGCTTCGACTCCTACGAGCAGTACTTC CASSPGSGTSFDSYEQYF
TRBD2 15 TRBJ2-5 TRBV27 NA TGTGCCAGCAGTGGGGTAGCGGGAGCACGAGAGACCCAGTACTTC CASSGVAGARETQYF
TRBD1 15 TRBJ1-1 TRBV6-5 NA TGTGCCAGCATTCCCAGGACAGGCCGGAACACTGAAGCTTTCTTT CASIPRTGRNTEAFF
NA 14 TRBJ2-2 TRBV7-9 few TGTGCCAGCAGCCAAACTAGCTTGGCCGGGGAGCTGTTTTTT CASSQTSLAGELFF